The rows below give T cell receptor beta chains drawn from one sample of a study of cytomegalovirus exposure and HLA in healthy donors. TCRdb keeps only in-frame clones here, not all; method: immunoSEQ multiplex PCR. This sample carries fewer than 200,000 clones, approximately 80% of them seen once, and the ten largest clones take about 2.4%. Sequencing used PBMCs. All receptors come from a woman between 40 and 50 years old in good health and CMV-seropositive. CDR3s include the opening cysteine and the closing phenylalanine or tryptophan. Each record gives: D gene, V gene, clone size, J gene, CDR3 DNA, CDR3 protein. D genes are given only for firm matches. For some rows the clone size is stated as once, few or many, or as a class when expanded; others skip it.

D gene: TRBD1
V gene: TRBV7-2
clone size: .
J gene: TRBJ2-1
CDR3 DNA: TGTGCCAGCAGCGCCCACAGGGGCTCCTACAATGAGCAGTTCTTC
CDR3 protein: CASSAHRGSYNEQFF

D gene: .
V gene: TRBV28
clone size: .
J gene: TRBJ1-5
CDR3 DNA: TGTGCCAGCAGTTCTGGACAGAGATATCAGCCCCAGCATTTT
CDR3 protein: CASSSGQRYQPQHF

D gene: .
V gene: TRBV2
clone size: .
J gene: TRBJ1-4
CDR3 DNA: TGTGCCAGCAAGGGGACAAGTGCAACTAATGAAAAACTGTTTTTT
CDR3 protein: CASKGTSATNEKLFF

D gene: TRBD1
V gene: TRBV29-1
clone size: .
J gene: TRBJ1-2
CDR3 DNA: TGCAGCGCGGCAGGGGGTTATGGCTACACCTTC
CDR3 protein: CSAAGGYGYTF

D gene: TRBD2
V gene: TRBV18
clone size: .
J gene: TRBJ2-1
CDR3 DNA: TGTGCCAGCTCTCTACGGACTAGCGGGAACTACAATGAGCAGTTCTTC
CDR3 protein: CASSLRTSGNYNEQFF

D gene: TRBD2
V gene: TRBV19
clone size: .
J gene: TRBJ2-1
CDR3 DNA: TGTGCCAGTAGTATATATAGCGGGAGGGCCGCAAATGAGCAGTTCTTC
CDR3 protein: CASSIYSGRAANEQFF

D gene: .
V gene: TRBV10-2
clone size: .
J gene: TRBJ2-7
CDR3 DNA: TGCGCCAGCAGTGAGTCGACAGGACAGCAGTACTTC
CDR3 protein: CASSESTGQQYF

D gene: TRBD1
V gene: TRBV7-9
clone size: .
J gene: TRBJ1-1
CDR3 DNA: TGTTCCAGCAGCTTATGGGACAGCTCCAACACTGAAGCTTTCTTT
CDR3 protein: CSSSLWDSSNTEAFF

D gene: .
V gene: TRBV6-6
clone size: few
J gene: TRBJ1-4
CDR3 DNA: TGTGCCAGCAGTCAACAGGGAAATGAAAAACTGTTTTTT
CDR3 protein: CASSQQGNEKLFF

D gene: .
V gene: TRBV7-2
clone size: .
J gene: TRBJ2-1
CDR3 DNA: TGTGCCAGCAGCTTAGCGAGCAGCGTTTACAATGAGCAGTTCTTC
CDR3 protein: CASSLASSVYNEQFF

D gene: TRBD2
V gene: TRBV11-2
clone size: .
J gene: TRBJ2-7
CDR3 DNA: TGTGCCAGCACCACGGGGGGTAGCTCCTACGAGCAGTACTTC
CDR3 protein: CASTTGGSSYEQYF

D gene: TRBD2
V gene: TRBV7-2
clone size: few
J gene: TRBJ2-1
CDR3 DNA: TGTGCCAGCAGCTTCACTAGCGGGGCCAACAATGAGCAGTTCTTC
CDR3 protein: CASSFTSGANNEQFF

D gene: TRBD2
V gene: TRBV28
clone size: .
J gene: TRBJ2-5
CDR3 DNA: TGTGCCAGCAGTTTAGCGATGGGGGGGGGAGAGACCCAGTACTTC
CDR3 protein: CASSLAMGGGETQYF

D gene: TRBD1
V gene: TRBV7-6
clone size: .
J gene: TRBJ2-1
CDR3 DNA: TGTGCCAGCAGCCCGGACAGGGTTTCCTACAATGAGCAGTTCTTC
CDR3 protein: CASSPDRVSYNEQFF

D gene: TRBD1
V gene: TRBV19
clone size: .
J gene: TRBJ1-5
CDR3 DNA: TGTGCCAGTAGTCCCACGACAGGGGCGGATCGCGGCAATCAGCCCCAGCATTTT
CDR3 protein: CASSPTTGADRGNQPQHF

D gene: TRBD1
V gene: TRBV30
clone size: .
J gene: TRBJ1-1
CDR3 DNA: TGTGCCTGGAGTAAGGACAGGACTACTGAAGCTTTCTTT
CDR3 protein: CAWSKDRTTEAFF

D gene: .
V gene: TRBV7-9
clone size: once
J gene: TRBJ2-2
CDR3 DNA: TGTGCCAGCAGCTTGCGAACCAACACCGGGGAGCTGTTTTTT
CDR3 protein: CASSLRTNTGELFF

D gene: .
V gene: TRBV27
clone size: .
J gene: TRBJ2-1
CDR3 DNA: TGTGCCAGCAGTTTATGGATAGCGGATTACAATGAGCAGTTCTTC
CDR3 protein: CASSLWIADYNEQFF

D gene: .
V gene: TRBV28
clone size: .
J gene: TRBJ1-1
CDR3 DNA: TGTGCCAGCAGTCCAGCCAAAAAAACAGGGATCACTGAAGCTTTCTTT
CDR3 protein: CASSPAKKTGITEAFF

D gene: TRBD1
V gene: TRBV19
clone size: .
J gene: TRBJ1-2
CDR3 DNA: TGTGCCAGTAGCCTGGGACAGGGATACGGCTACACCTTC
CDR3 protein: CASSLGQGYGYTF

D gene: .
V gene: TRBV11-2
clone size: .
J gene: TRBJ1-2
CDR3 DNA: TGTGCCAGCAGCGCTGACAGAAACTATGGCTACACCTTC
CDR3 protein: CASSADRNYGYTF

D gene: .
V gene: TRBV6-5
clone size: .
J gene: TRBJ2-7
CDR3 DNA: TGTGCCAGCACCGAAGATAGAGCCCCCTACGAGCAGTACTTC
CDR3 protein: CASTEDRAPYEQYF